The 32 T cell receptor beta chains listed next were all sequenced from one sample in a study of T-cell reconstitution after alpha-beta-depleted transplantation in children. Library preparation (for TCRbeta) was performed with unique molecular identifiers. A single record per CDR3 protein comes from TCRdb applying MiXCR to the PCR reads. The sample lists about 540,000 distinct CDR3 sequences; about 17% were seen once. The specimen was PBMCs from the stem cell graft donor, collected from the stem cell graft. Receptors originate from a human donor who donated a stem cell graft to a child with acute lymphoblastic leukemia.

This chain connects TRBV24-1 to TRBJ2-3; TRBD1 aligns across 7 bases. With V trimmed by 4 bases and J by 2 bases, 8 bases remained unmatched. Germline CDR1 reads KGHDR; CDR2 reads SFDVKD. This CDR3 has 16 residues. CDR3 in amino acids: CATSDPTGINTDTQYF. In DNA form, the CDR3 reads TGTGCCACCAGTGACCCGACAGGGATAAACACAGATACGCAGTATTTT.

V is TRBV20-1 and J is TRBJ2-7, with D perhaps assigned TRBD1 or TRBD2 (5 bases each). Germline V gene lookup returns CDR1 DFQATT and CDR2 SNEGSKA (reference sequence). Trimming cost V 0 bases and J 3 bases, with 15 bases left between them. This CDR3 is built from 15 residues. CDR3 protein: CSARDPGRSDYEQYF. The CDR3 nucleotides read TGCAGTGCTAGAGATCCGGGACGCTCAGACTACGAGCAGTACTTC.

This clonotype was observed a few times. CDR3: CASSRRLFSYNEQFF. The CDR3 bases are TGTGCCAGCAGCCGGAGACTTTTTTCCTACAATGAGCAGTTCTTC. The chain couples TRBV5-6 to TRBJ2-1; the D is unclear. Germline CDR1 and CDR2: SGHDT and YYEEEE. CDR3 length: 15 residues. V lost 4 bases, J lost 1 base, and 12 bases lay in between.

This clonotype has more than one count but fewer than ten. V gene TRBV19 combines with J gene TRBJ1-6; D uncertain. With 3 bases removed from V and 8 bases from J, the gap between germline ends came to 17 bases. Germline V lookup: CDR1 LNHDA, CDR2 SQIVND (reference sequence). This CDR3 has 16 amino acids. CDR3 sequence reads: CASSIKGENVYSPLHF. The DNA of the CDR3 is TGTGCCAGTAGTATCAAGGGAGAAAATGTTTATTCACCCCTCCACTTT. The variable domain in full, with the rest retrieved from reference TRBV19 and TRBJ1-6, is DGGITQSPKYLFRKEGQNVTLSCEQNLNHDAMYWYRQDPGQGLRLIYYSQIVNDFQKGDIAEGYSVSREKKESFPLTVTSAQKNPTAFYLCASSIKGENVYSPLHFGNGTRLTVT.

The J gene is TRBJ1-2, the V gene TRBV24-1; D not resolved. Looked up from germline, CDR1 is KGHDR and CDR2 is SFDVKD. The CDR3 length is 15 residues. V lost 2 bases, J lost 4 bases, and 13 bases lay in between. The CDR3 DNA reads as TGTGCCACCAGTGATTCCCGTGAGGGCCGCTATGGCTACACCTTC. Residues: CATSDSREGRYGYTF.

The genes are TRBV5-1 and TRBJ2-1; D perhaps matches TRBD1 (8 bases). CDR3 length: 16 residues. V lost 1 base to trimming and J lost 2 bases, with 13 bases between them. Germline values: CDR1 SGHRS, CDR2 YFSETQ. CDR3 DNA sequence: TGCGCCAGCAGCTTGACAGGGGGGGTTCCCTACAATGAGCAGTTCTTC. The encoded protein is CASSLTGGVPYNEQFF.

This clonotype showed up just a few times. The CDR3 DNA is TGTGCCAGCAGCCCCTATGACAGGCCGACCACCGGGGAGCTGTTTTTT. It specifies CASSPYDRPTTGELFF. The chain recombines TRBV7-8 with TRBJ2-2, with D perhaps TRBD1 (6 bases). This CDR3 is built from 16 residues. CDR1 is SGHVS, CDR2 FQNEAQ, per germline. V lost 5 bases and J 4 bases, leaving 17 bases between the germline ends.

V and J are TRBV20-1 and TRBJ2-7, with a tentative D call TRBD1 (5 bases). V gave up 1 base and J gave up 1 base, with 17 bases separating them. Germline-derived CDR1 and CDR2 are DFQATT and SNEGSKA (reference sequence). The length of the CDR3 is 16 residues. CDR3 bases: TGCAGTGCTAGAGGATATATTGACAGCAATTCCTACGAGCAGTACTTC. As protein: CSARGYIDSNSYEQYF.

J is TRBJ1-6 and V is TRBV20-1; perhaps TRBD1 as D (5 bases). Between the trimmed V and J ends, which lost 4 bases and 9 bases, there was a span of 16 bases. CDR1 and CDR2 from the germline V gene are DFQATT and SNEGSKA (reference sequence). CDR3 length: 14 amino acids. The CDR3 spells CSATKGPQGSPLHF. DNA for the CDR3: TGCAGTGCTACTAAGGGTCCTCAGGGTTCACCCCTCCACTTT.

This clonotype has only a few counts. The genes are TRBV15 and TRBJ2-7, with D maybe TRBD2 (5 bases). This CDR3 contains 14 residues. CDR1 and CDR2 (germline): LNHNV, YYDKDF (reference sequence). Trimming shortened V by 0 bases and J by 7 bases, and 13 bases separated the two germline ends. DNA for the CDR3: TGTGCCACCAGCAGAGATTGGGAGTATCCAGAGCAGTACTTC. Its translation: CATSRDWEYPEQYF.

The rearrangement joins TRBV6-1 to TRBJ1-1, with D unclear. The CDR3 spans 15 residues. Germline loops: CDR1 MNHNS, CDR2 SASEGT. V was shortened by 5 bases and J by 0 bases, with 13 bases between the two germline ends. CDR3 DNA sequence: TGTGCCAGCAGTCTGGCCAGGAAAATGAACACTGAAGCTTTCTTT. As protein: CASSLARKMNTEAFF.

The chain links TRBV12-3 or TRBV12-4 to TRBJ2-2; D might be TRBD1 or TRBD2, each matching 6 bases. The V gene lost 10 bases and the J gene lost 7 bases, with 22 bases spanning the gap. This CDR3 contains 15 residues. The CDR3 DNA reads TGTGCCACCTCCCGGGGAGTCAGGGGAGGCGGGGAGCTGTTTTTT. The encoded protein is CATSRGVRGGGELFF.

The chain uses TRBV14 and TRBJ1-2; D remains unclear. CDR1 is SGHDN, CDR2 FVKESK, per germline. The CDR3 is 12 amino acids. Trimming stripped 4 bases from V and 4 bases from J, with 7 bases between. The CDR3 spells CASSRSLYGYTF. The CDR3 bases are TGTGCCAGCAGCCGGTCCCTCTATGGCTACACCTTC.

This clonotype was picked up a small number of times. V usage is TRBV7-9 and J usage is TRBJ1-1; 8 bases are a match to TRBD1. Losses at the gene ends were 8 bases for V and 3 bases for J; bases not matched to a gene: 2. Germline V CDR1 and CDR2: SEHNR, FQNEAQ (reference sequence). This CDR3 region has 12 residues. The CDR3 DNA reads TGTGCCAGCGGGGACAGGTACACTGAAGCTTTCTTT. It encodes CASGDRYTEAFF.

Written as DNA, the CDR3 is TGTGCCTCTAGCGGGTGGGGGAACACCGGGGAGCTGTTTTTT. It yields the protein CASSGWGNTGELFF. V usage is TRBV30 and J usage is TRBJ2-2; 8 nucleotides agree with TRBD2. This CDR3 spans 14 amino acids. Germline CDR1 and CDR2: GTSNPN and SVGIG (reference sequence). The V gene end was trimmed by 7 bases and the J gene end by 1 base; junction bases not matched to a gene: 5. The full variable domain, completed using reference TRBV30 and TRBJ2-2, is SQTIHQWPATLVQPVGSPLSLECTVEGTSNPNLYWYRQAAGRGLQLLFYSVGIGQISSEVPQNLSASRPQDRQFILSSKKLLLSDSGFYLCASSGWGNTGELFFGEGSRLTVL.

This clonotype has only a few counts. The chain links TRBV4-1 to TRBJ2-1; D unresolved. Trimming removed 4 bases at V and 7 bases at J, with 17 bases between. The germline V gene has CDR1 MGHRA and CDR2 YSYEKL. The CDR3 has 15 amino acids. The CDR3 DNA sequence: TGCGCCAGCAGCCTCTATGGGGTCAGCTATAATGAGCAGTTCTTC. Encoded protein: CASSLYGVSYNEQFF.

This chain uses TRBV14 with TRBJ2-7; D is unresolved. Germline lookup yields CDR1 SGHDN and CDR2 FVKESK. There are 15 residues in the CDR3. Trimming took 0 bases from V and 5 from J, leaving 14 bases between them. DNA for the CDR3: TGTGCCAGCAGCCAAGACGCCCCTCGGTGGGACGAGCAGTACTTC. This gives the protein CASSQDAPRWDEQYF.

The table lists this clonotype with a few counts. The chain is built from TRBV5-1 and TRBJ2-3; D unresolved. The CDR3 spans 16 residues. Germline assignment: CDR1 SGHRS and CDR2 YFSETQ. V lost 3 bases and J 0 bases, leaving 14 bases between the germline ends. DNA for the CDR3: TGCGCCAGCAGCTCCCAGTCGACCGCTAGCACAGATACGCAGTATTTT. Translating gives CASSSQSTASTDTQYF. Full variable domain (rest looked up from reference TRBV5-1 and TRBJ2-3): KAGVTQTPRYLIKTRGQQVTLSCSPISGHRSVSWYQQTPGQGLQFLFEYFSETQRNKGNFPGRFSGRQFSNSRSEMNVSTLELGDSALYLCASSSQSTASTDTQYFGPGTRLTVL.

V gene TRBV6-1 combines with J gene TRBJ1-6; tentative D call: TRBD1 (5 bases). V was shortened by 0 bases and J by 10 bases, with 19 bases between the two germline ends. CDR3 length: 17 residues. Germline-derived CDR1 and CDR2 are MNHNS and SASEGT. For the CDR3, the DNA is TGTGCCAGCAGTGAAGCGCTTCTAGCCCGGGGCTACTCACCCCTCCACTTT. Translating gives CASSEALLARGYSPLHF.

This clonotype was seen only a few times. This rearrangement joins TRBV7-9 to TRBJ2-1; 8 bases agree with TRBD1. With 6 bases clipped from V and 4 bases from J, the junction kept 14 bases outside the gene matches. CDR3 length equals 17 residues. CDR1 and CDR2 from the germline V gene are SEHNR and FQNEAQ (reference sequence). The CDR3 spells CASRSPSGTGDYNEQFF. DNA for the CDR3: TGTGCCAGCAGGTCACCCTCCGGGACAGGAGATTACAATGAGCAGTTCTTC.

This clonotype was observed a few times. V and J are TRBV21-1 and TRBJ2-7; the table assigns TRBD1, which was not confirmed against the DNA. TRBV21-1 is marked as a pseudogene. The CDR3 extends over 16 amino acids. CDR3 sequence reads: CASSKEPGHPPYEQYF. The CDR3 DNA follows: TGTGCCAGCAGCAAAGAACCGGGACACCCACCCTACGAGCAGTACTTC.

This clonotype showed up just a few times. This rearrangement joins TRBV29-1 to TRBJ2-7; 8 nucleotides match TRBD1. This CDR3 comprises 14 residues. Germline CDR1 is SQVTM and CDR2 is ANQGSEA. V dropped 0 bases and J dropped 2; count of bases not matched to a gene: 3. The CDR3 protein is CSVEEGTGPYEQYF. CDR3 in DNA: TGCAGCGTTGAAGAGGGGACAGGCCCCTACGAGCAGTACTTC.

The chain joins TRBV19 to TRBJ1-5; D gene ambiguous. V was trimmed by 8 bases and J by 0 bases, leaving 14 bases between them. Germline CDR1 is LNHDA and CDR2 is SQIVND (reference sequence). This CDR3 is 15 amino acids long. The CDR3 is CASHELPHSNQPQHF. The CDR3 DNA reads as TGTGCCAGTCATGAGCTCCCTCATAGCAATCAGCCCCAGCATTTT.

The chain couples TRBV7-9 to TRBJ2-6; D not certain. Germline values: CDR1 SEHNR, CDR2 FQNEAQ (reference sequence). Trimming took 3 bases from V and 0 from J, leaving 6 bases between them. The CDR3 has 15 residues. The CDR3 protein is CASSFVSSGANVLTF. CDR3 in DNA: TGTGCCAGCAGCTTCGTAAGCTCTGGGGCCAACGTCCTGACTTTC.

This clonotype was seen more than once but under ten times. V gene TRBV19 combines with J gene TRBJ2-1, with 11 bases lining up with TRBD2. The CDR3 extends over 16 amino acids. With V trimmed by 10 bases and J by 0 bases, 8 bases remained unmatched. CDR1 and CDR2 (germline): LNHDA, SQIVND (reference sequence). The CDR3 nucleotides read TGTGCCACTCAGACTAGCGGGGACGTCTCCTACAATGAGCAGTTCTTC. Its translation is CATQTSGDVSYNEQFF.

V is TRBV7-9 and J is TRBJ2-7; 11 bases are a match to TRBD1. CDR3 size: 16 residues. J gave up 3 bases and V 4 bases, and 8 bases lay outside the gene matches. In germline, CDR1 is SEHNR, CDR2 FQNEAQ (reference sequence). The CDR3 protein is CASSSCRDRGDYEQYF. Written as DNA, the CDR3 is TGTGCCAGCAGCTCTTGCCGGGACAGGGGGGACTACGAGCAGTACTTC. The variable domain in full, completed from reference TRBV7-9 and TRBJ2-7, reads DTGVSQNPRHKITKRGQNVTFRCDPISEHNRLYWYRQTLGQGPEFLTYFQNEAQLEKSRLLSDRFSAERPKGSFSTLEIQRTEQGDSAMYLCASSSCRDRGDYEQYFGPGTRLTVT.

This clonotype was seen a handful of times. The J gene is TRBJ2-7, the V gene TRBV29-1, with D perhaps TRBD1 (7 bases). Germline CDR1 is SQVTM and CDR2 is ANQGSEA. V shed 7 bases and J shed 1 base, with 29 bases lying between them. The CDR3 has 18 residues. The CDR3 here is CSAPRRGQWYGWSYEQYF. The DNA for the CDR3 is TGCAGCGCCCCCCGGCGGGGACAGTGGTATGGGTGGTCCTACGAGCAGTACTTC.

This clonotype was detected a few times. The chain has TRBV12-3 or TRBV12-4 and TRBJ2-3; no definite D call. This CDR3 has 13 residues. Trimming removed 5 bases at V and 0 bases at J, with 6 bases between. CDR3 nucleotides: TGTGCCAGCAGTAAAACTAGCACAGATACGCAGTATTTT. Its translation is CASSKTSTDTQYF.

In its sample, this clonotype was seen a few times. The V call is TRBV6-1, the J call TRBJ2-3; TRBD2 aligns across 8 bases. Trimming took 3 bases from V and 5 from J; bases not matched to a gene: 13. The CDR3 covers 17 residues. Per germline, CDR1 MNHNS and CDR2 SASEGT. The CDR3 coding sequence is TGTGCCAGCAGTGATTGGGTGAGCGGGAGTCTCCGAGATACGCAGTATTTT. Residues: CASSDWVSGSLRDTQYF.

This chain connects TRBV9 to TRBJ2-3, with TRBD2 matching 9 bases. J gave up 1 base and V 4 bases, and 4 bases lay outside the gene matches. This CDR3 region has 15 residues. Looked up from germline, CDR1 is SGDLS and CDR2 is YYNGEE. The CDR3 coding sequence is TGTGCCAGCAGCAACCGACTAGCGGGCACAGATACGCAGTATTTT. Its protein is CASSNRLAGTDTQYF.

This rearrangement joins TRBV29-1 to TRBJ2-2; a possible D gene is TRBD1 (6 bases). This CDR3 spans 13 amino acids. CDR1 and CDR2 (germline): SQVTM, ANQGSEA. V was pared by 6 bases and J by 1 base, with 9 bases between. The CDR3 loop is CSVGQLNTGELFF. The CDR3 DNA reads as TGCAGCGTCGGACAGCTGAACACCGGGGAGCTGTTTTTT.

The chain couples TRBV20-1 to TRBJ1-1; the D is unclear. V was pared by 6 bases and J by 1 base, with 12 bases between. This CDR3 has 13 amino acids. Germline CDR1 is DFQATT and CDR2 is SNEGSKA (reference sequence). CDR3 DNA sequence: TGCAGTGCCCCTCCCCCGAAGAACACTGAAGCTTTCTTT. It is translated as CSAPPPKNTEAFF.